Presented here are 5 T cell receptor beta chains from one specimen sequenced in a study of T-cell reconstitution after alpha-beta-depleted transplantation in children. Unique molecular identifiers were built into the TCRbeta library. TCRdb passed the PCR reads through MiXCR, listing each CDR3 protein once. The table includes 330,000 or so distinct CDR3 sequences, about a tenth detected once. The input for sequencing was PBMCs from the stem cell graft donor, taken from the stem cell graft. The source of these receptors is a human donor who donated a stem cell graft to a child with acute lymphoblastic leukemia.

This clonotype was detected many times. V and J are TRBV20-1 and TRBJ1-2, with 7 bases fitting TRBD1. Looked up from germline, CDR1 is DFQATT and CDR2 is SNEGSKA (reference sequence). V lost 3 bases to trimming and J lost 2 bases; unmatched junction nucleotides: 6. The CDR3 totals 14 residues. CDR3 loop: CSASGDSKNYGYTF. DNA for the CDR3: TGCAGTGCTAGCGGGGACAGCAAAAACTATGGCTACACCTTC.

This clonotype was observed a handful of times. The chain has TRBV20-1 and TRBJ1-3, with unresolved D. Between the trimmed V and J ends, which lost 3 bases and 0 bases, there was a span of 18 bases. This CDR3 comprises 17 residues. CDR1 and CDR2 (germline): DFQATT, SNEGSKA (reference sequence). CDR3 sequence: CSASSRIKMSSGNTIYF. The CDR3 coding sequence is TGCAGTGCTAGCTCCAGAATCAAGATGAGCTCTGGAAACACCATATATTTT.

The rearrangement joins TRBV15 to TRBJ2-7; tentatively, D is TRBD1 or TRBD2 (6 bases each). CDR1 is LNHNV, CDR2 YYDKDF, per germline (reference sequence). The CDR3 contains 14 residues. Trimming shortened V by 5 bases and J by 3 bases, and 14 bases separated the two germline ends. The CDR3 DNA reads as TGTGCCACCAGCGGGGACAAGGGAGGCTACGAGCAGTACTTC. It translates to CATSGDKGGYEQYF.

The chain recombines TRBV7-2 with TRBJ1-1; D not resolved. Trimming left V 6 bases short and J 0 bases short, with 14 bases between. CDR1 SGHTA and CDR2 FQGNSA come from the germline V gene. The CDR3 loop spans 15 amino acids. This CDR3 is CASRSFYGMNTEAFF. The CDR3 DNA reads as TGTGCCAGCAGGTCCTTCTACGGGATGAACACTGAAGCTTTCTTT.

There are a few counts of this clonotype. The chain joins TRBV4-2 to TRBJ2-5; D could derive from TRBD1 or TRBD2 (5 bases each). This CDR3 contains 15 residues. The germline gives CDR1 LGHNA, CDR2 YNFKEQ. V lost 1 base and J 1 base, leaving 10 bases between the germline ends. CDR3 protein: CASSQAPGPQETQYF. The CDR3, as DNA: TGTGCCAGCAGCCAAGCCCCGGGACCCCAAGAGACCCAGTACTTC.